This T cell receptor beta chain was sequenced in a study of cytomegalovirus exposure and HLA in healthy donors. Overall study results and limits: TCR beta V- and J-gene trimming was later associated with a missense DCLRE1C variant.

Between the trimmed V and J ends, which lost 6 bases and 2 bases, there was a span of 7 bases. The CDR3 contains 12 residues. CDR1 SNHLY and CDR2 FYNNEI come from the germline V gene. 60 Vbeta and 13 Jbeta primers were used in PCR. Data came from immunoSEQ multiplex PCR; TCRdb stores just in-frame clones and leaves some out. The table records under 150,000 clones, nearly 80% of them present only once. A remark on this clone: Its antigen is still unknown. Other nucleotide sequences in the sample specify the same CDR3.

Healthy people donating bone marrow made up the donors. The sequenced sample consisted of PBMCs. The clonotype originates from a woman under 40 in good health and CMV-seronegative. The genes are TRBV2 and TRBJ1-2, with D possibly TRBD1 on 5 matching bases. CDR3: CASSRVNYGYTF. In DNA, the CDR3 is TGTGCCAGCAGCAGGGTAAACTATGGCTACACCTTC.